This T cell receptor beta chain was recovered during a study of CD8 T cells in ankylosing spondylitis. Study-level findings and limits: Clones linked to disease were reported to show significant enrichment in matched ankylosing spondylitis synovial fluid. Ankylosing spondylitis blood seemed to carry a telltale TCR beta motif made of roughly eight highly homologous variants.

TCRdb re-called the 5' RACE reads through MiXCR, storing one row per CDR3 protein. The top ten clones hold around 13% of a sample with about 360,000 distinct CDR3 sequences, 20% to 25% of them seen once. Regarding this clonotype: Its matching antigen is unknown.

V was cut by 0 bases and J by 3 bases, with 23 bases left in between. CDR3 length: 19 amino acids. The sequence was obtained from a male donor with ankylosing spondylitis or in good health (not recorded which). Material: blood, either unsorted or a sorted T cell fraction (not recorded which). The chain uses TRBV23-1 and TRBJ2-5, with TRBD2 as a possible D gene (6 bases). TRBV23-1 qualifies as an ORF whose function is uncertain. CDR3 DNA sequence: TGCGCCAGCAGTCAATCGTACAGCGGGTTTGGGGGTGGAAAAGAGACCCAGTACTTC. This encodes CASSQSYSGFGGGKETQYF.